Presented here are 24 T cell receptor beta chains from one specimen sequenced in a study of CD8 T cells in ankylosing spondylitis. In TCRdb, the 5' RACE reads were re-called with MiXCR into one record per CDR3 protein. The sample contains some 220,000 distinct CDR3 sequences, about 10% of which appear only once. The sequenced material came from blood, either unsorted or a sorted T cell fraction (not recorded which). These receptors came from a male donor with ankylosing spondylitis or in good health (not recorded which).

This clonotype has at least ten counts. Here the CDR3 reads CASSPQLTPTYEQYF. CDR3 DNA sequence: TGTGCCAGCAGCCCCCAATTGACCCCCACCTACGAGCAGTACTTC. This chain uses TRBV14 with TRBJ2-7; D unresolved. Between the trimmed V and J ends, which lost 4 bases and 2 bases, there was a span of 15 bases. Germline V lookup: CDR1 SGHDN, CDR2 FVKESK. The CDR3 contains 15 residues.

This chain links TRBV29-1 with TRBJ1-1, with a possible D match to TRBD1 (5 bases). Between the trimmed V and J ends, which lost 4 bases and 0 bases, there was a span of 12 bases. The germline V gene has CDR1 SQVTM and CDR2 ANQGSEA. The CDR3 consists of 14 residues. The CDR3 region has the DNA TGCAGCGTTGCAGACCAGGGCATGAACACTGAAGCTTTCTTT. This codes for CSVADQGMNTEAFF.

This clonotype was seen many times. V usage is TRBV20-1 and J usage is TRBJ1-3; D is undetermined. This CDR3 comprises 15 residues. From germline, CDR1 is DFQATT and CDR2 SNEGSKA (reference sequence). Trimming left V 5 bases short and J 4 bases short, with 18 bases between. The CDR3 loop is CSAPHFQAAGNTIYF. The CDR3 nucleotides are TGCAGTGCTCCACATTTCCAGGCCGCCGGAAACACCATATATTTT.

This clonotype was seen ten or more times. This chain links TRBV20-1 with TRBJ2-7, with D possibly being TRBD2 (6 bases). Germline CDR1 is DFQATT and CDR2 is SNEGSKA (reference sequence). There are 11 residues in the CDR3. V gave up 4 bases and J gave up 3 bases, with 7 bases separating them. Written as DNA, the CDR3 is TGCAGTGCTAAAGCGGGCTACGAGCAGTACTTC. Protein product: CSAKAGYEQYF.

The sample holds many counts of this clonotype. This chain links TRBV11-2 with TRBJ2-1, with TRBD1 matching over 8 bases. The V segment lost 5 bases and the J segment 8 bases; nucleotides outside the gene matches: 11. This CDR3 has 15 residues. From germline, CDR1 is SGHAT and CDR2 FQNNGV. The CDR3 sequence is CASSPSGQGSDEQFF. Here the CDR3 DNA reads TGTGCCAGCAGCCCTTCTGGACAGGGATCCGATGAGCAGTTCTTC.

This chain links TRBV7-9 with TRBJ2-7, with no clear D. Germline loops: CDR1 SEHNR, CDR2 FQNEAQ (reference sequence). This CDR3 is 14 amino acids long. The V gene lost 3 bases and the J gene lost 2 bases, with 11 bases spanning the gap. CDR3 sequence (DNA): TGTGCCAGCAGCTTCGTAGGGAAAACCTACGAGCAGTACTTC. Translation: CASSFVGKTYEQYF.

The rearrangement links TRBV5-1 to TRBJ1-1; 9 bases agree with TRBD1. The CDR3 runs to 21 residues. Germline CDR1 reads SGHRS; CDR2 reads YFSETQ. J lost 1 base, V lost 2 bases, and 21 bases had no gene match. Here the CDR3 reads CASSFGRLWGQGVLGNTEAFF. The CDR3 bases are TGCGCCAGCAGCTTTGGACGATTGTGGGGACAGGGAGTATTAGGGAACACTGAAGCTTTCTTT. The full variable domain, in which reference TRBV5-1 and TRBJ1-1 provide the parts outside the CDR3, is KAGVTQTPRYLIKTRGQQVTLSCSPISGHRSVSWYQQTPGQGLQFLFEYFSETQRNKGNFPGRFSGRQFSNSRSEMNVSTLELGDSALYLCASSFGRLWGQGVLGNTEAFFGQGTRLTVV.

This clonotype was counted only a few times. The chain carries TRBV29-1 and TRBJ2-2; 9 nucleotides align to TRBD1. Losses at the gene ends were 7 bases for V and 4 bases for J; bases not matched to a gene: 4. The CDR3 spans 13 residues. Germline V gives CDR1 SQVTM, CDR2 ANQGSEA. CDR3 bases: TGCAGCGCAAGACAGGGGGGCACCGGGGAGCTGTTTTTT. Protein product: CSARQGGTGELFF.

This clonotype has a count of ten or more. The V gene is TRBV6-5, the J gene TRBJ2-3, with TRBD2 matching 7 bases. The CDR3 loop spans 12 amino acids. Germline CDR1 is MNHEY and CDR2 is SVGAGI. The V segment lost 10 bases and the J segment 4 bases; nucleotides outside the gene matches: 5. The CDR3 DNA sequence: TGTGCCACCCGTGGGAGGGCAGATACGCAGTATTTT. This translates into CATRGRADTQYF.

This clonotype was found a few times. The chain carries TRBV5-5 and TRBJ1-1, with TRBD1 matching 8 bases. Germline trimming cut 6 bases from V and 1 base from J; bases unmatched to any gene: 5. This CDR3 spans 14 amino acids. Germline CDR1 SGHKS, CDR2 YYEKEE (reference sequence). In DNA, the CDR3 is TGTGCCAGCACCATGGGGACAGGGAACACTGAAGCTTTCTTT. It specifies CASTMGTGNTEAFF.

The chain links TRBV7-2 to TRBJ2-1, with a weak D call TRBD2 (6 bases). CDR3 length: 17 residues. V was clipped by 1 base and J by 2 bases, with 15 bases between them. CDR1 SGHTA and CDR2 FQGNSA come from the germline V gene. The CDR3 loop is CASSLGGASVTYNEQFF. DNA for the CDR3: TGTGCCAGCAGCTTAGGAGGGGCTAGCGTAACCTACAATGAGCAGTTCTTC.

This clonotype was counted at least ten times. The rearrangement uses TRBV27 and TRBJ1-3; D possibly corresponds to TRBD1 (6 bases). Looked up from germline, CDR1 is MNHEY and CDR2 is SMNVEV (reference sequence). V was shortened by 6 bases and J by 0 bases, with 12 bases between the two germline ends. The CDR3 has 15 amino acids. The CDR3 is CASSLSRGSGNTIYF. The CDR3 region has the DNA TGTGCCAGCAGCCTCAGCAGGGGCTCTGGAAACACCATATATTTT.

This chain links TRBV18 with TRBJ2-3; D is possibly TRBD1 (6 bases). Germline CDR1 is KGHSH and CDR2 is LQKENI. The length of the CDR3 is 15 residues. V shed 6 bases and J shed 2 bases, with 15 bases lying between them. The CDR3 is CASSPQGIDTDTQYF. The CDR3 region has the DNA TGTGCCAGCTCGCCTCAGGGGATCGACACAGATACGCAGTATTTT. The entire variable domain, with the rest obtained from reference TRBV18 and TRBJ2-3, is as follows: NAGVMQNPRHLVRRRGQEARLRCSPMKGHSHVYWYRQLPEEGLKFMVYLQKENIIDESGMPKERFSAEFPKEGPSILRIQQVVRGDSAAYFCASSPQGIDTDTQYFGPGTRLTVL.

This clonotype was seen many times. The V and J genes are TRBV20-1 and TRBJ2-3; the D gene is possibly TRBD2 (6 bases). The length of the CDR3 is 13 residues. Germline CDR1 is DFQATT and CDR2 is SNEGSKA (reference sequence). Deletions cut 3 bases from V and 5 bases from J, with 12 bases between. CDR3 sequence (DNA): TGCAGTGCTAGTACGGAGGAGGGAGATACGCAGTATTTT. Translated: CSASTEEGDTQYF.

The chain combines TRBV2 with TRBJ2-1, with D perhaps TRBD2 (6 bases). CDR1 and CDR2 (germline): SNHLY, FYNNEI. Trimming shortened V by 8 bases and J by 6 bases, and 20 bases separated the two germline ends. The CDR3 length is 15 residues. CDR3 amino acids: CASLPGTLLLNEQFF. In DNA form, the CDR3 reads TGTGCCAGCCTCCCCGGGACTCTCCTCCTCAATGAGCAGTTCTTC.

The CDR3 spells CAWIQRGGPANVLTF. CDR3 DNA sequence: TGTGCCTGGATCCAGCGGGGGGGCCCGGCCAACGTCCTGACTTTC. The chain has TRBV30 and TRBJ2-6; TRBD2 agrees at 10 bases. CDR3 size: 15 residues. CDR1 is GTSNPN, CDR2 SVGIG, per germline (reference sequence). Trimming cost V 4 bases and J 6 bases; bases outside gene matches: 6. Variable domain in full (rest from reference TRBV30 and TRBJ2-6): SQTIHQWPATLVQPVGSPLSLECTVEGTSNPNLYWYRQAAGRGLQLLFYSVGIGQISSEVPQNLSASRPQDRQFILSSKKLLLSDSGFYLCAWIQRGGPANVLTFGAGSRLTVL.

The genes are TRBV29-1 and TRBJ2-7, with D unresolved. There are 13 residues in the CDR3. Germline CDR1 reads SQVTM; CDR2 reads ANQGSEA. V was pared by 6 bases and J by 0 bases, with 12 bases between. CDR3 DNA: TGCAGCGTCCTAGGTCCTAGCTCCTACGAGCAGTACTTC. It specifies CSVLGPSSYEQYF.

This clonotype was counted at least ten times. The V gene is TRBV10-3, the J gene TRBJ1-5; TRBD1 matches 7 bases. The CDR3 has 15 residues. Germline V lookup: CDR1 ENHRY, CDR2 SYGVKD. J was trimmed by 5 bases and V by 2 bases; bases with no gene match: 6. The CDR3 reads CAISEVGGRDQPQHF. The DNA for the CDR3 is TGTGCCATCAGTGAGGTAGGGGGCCGGGATCAGCCCCAGCATTTT.

V and J are TRBV30 and TRBJ1-4; 9 nucleotides line up with TRBD1. CDR3 length: 15 residues. V lost 5 bases, J lost 2 bases, and 6 bases stayed unmatched. Looked up from germline, CDR1 is GTSNPN and CDR2 is SVGIG (reference sequence). CDR3 amino acids: CAWDGQGNTNEKLFF. In DNA, the CDR3 is TGTGCCTGGGATGGACAGGGGAACACTAATGAAAAACTGTTTTTT.

Many counts were recorded for this clonotype. The gene calls are TRBV12-3 or TRBV12-4 and TRBJ2-5, with D perhaps matching TRBD2 (7 bases). V lost 6 bases and J 9 bases, leaving 23 bases between the germline ends. There are 15 residues in the CDR3. The CDR3 spells CASSLGVRGGRAQYF. Written as DNA, the CDR3 is TGTGCCAGCAGCCTAGGAGTGCGCGGGGGCAGGGCCCAGTACTTC.

A few counts support this clonotype. The chain uses TRBV6-1 and TRBJ2-1; TRBD2 aligns across 10 bases. The V gene's germline CDR1 is MNHNS and CDR2 SASEGT. The CDR3 spans 15 residues. J gave up 8 bases and V 6 bases, and 10 bases lay outside the gene matches. As DNA, the CDR3 is TGTGCCAGCAGCTCCTGGGGACTAGCGAACGATGAGCAGTTCTTC. Protein product: CASSSWGLANDEQFF.

This clonotype was detected only a few times. This chain uses TRBV5-1 with TRBJ2-1; a possible D gene is TRBD1 (5 bases). The CDR3 totals 14 residues. Germline CDR1 is SGHRS and CDR2 is YFSETQ. Trimming removed 2 bases from V and 2 bases from J, with 8 bases in between. This CDR3 reads CASSFPGTYNEQFF. DNA of the CDR3: TGCGCCAGCAGCTTTCCAGGGACCTACAATGAGCAGTTCTTC. The full variable domain, rest sourced from reference TRBV5-1 and TRBJ2-1, is KAGVTQTPRYLIKTRGQQVTLSCSPISGHRSVSWYQQTPGQGLQFLFEYFSETQRNKGNFPGRFSGRQFSNSRSEMNVSTLELGDSALYLCASSFPGTYNEQFFGPGTRLTVL.

The genes are TRBV7-2 and TRBJ2-1, with D possibly matching TRBD1 (5 bases). Per germline, CDR1 SGHTA and CDR2 FQGNSA. Between the trimmed V and J ends, which lost 0 bases and 9 bases, there was a span of 12 bases. The CDR3 runs to 14 residues. The CDR3 spells CASSLATERVEQFF. CDR3 sequence (DNA): TGTGCCAGCAGCTTAGCGACAGAGAGAGTTGAGCAGTTCTTC.

This clonotype was seen a handful of times. J is TRBJ1-5 and V is TRBV2; D gene ambiguous. V lost 4 bases to trimming and J lost 7 bases, with 14 bases between them. In germline, CDR1 is SNHLY, CDR2 FYNNEI. The CDR3 contains 14 residues. DNA for the CDR3: TGTGCCAGCAGTGCCGACATAATAGGGCAGCCCCAGCATTTT. This gives the protein CASSADIIGQPQHF.